This T cell receptor (beta chain) appears in the sequencing data of a study of tumor-infiltrating lymphocytes in primary liver carcinoma. Study as a whole: All lesions had stage T1-T3 N0M0 and roughly 4.2 to 10 cm widths. Study results and caveats: Tumors significantly exceeded blood in top-250-clone fraction (p = 0.039).

Constant-region priming of about 0.5 ug total RNA yielded TCR beta cDNA. What produced the TCR beta libraries was three nested multiplex PCR rounds using slightly modified ARM-PCR. The first two PCR rounds used TRBV1-TRBV30 forward primers with a C-beta reverse primer, 10 cycles each. One entry per CDR3 protein, called by TCRdb with MiXCR from the multiplex PCR reads. The sample contains approximately 80,000 distinct CDR3 sequences, roughly two thirds of which appear only once. With regard to this clonotype: What it recognizes is unknown. The final CDR3 position lacks the conserved phenylalanine or tryptophan, pointing to a likely read error. No DNA is shown, since the ends of the CDR3 on it are uncertain; the CDR3 is the one TCRdb lists.

Inclusive of both ends, the CDR3 amounts to 14 amino acids. Germline V gene sequence: CDR1 SGHDN, CDR2 FVKESK. Co-extracting RNA and DNA was done with about 20-33 mg of unsorted bulk tissue as input. Chronic HBV infection, untreated so far, was present in the patients. The chain carries TRBV14 and TRBJ2-2. This sequence was found in a man aged 40-50 years with primary liver carcinoma and hepatitis B virus infection. Sequencing used tumor-adjacent normal liver tissue. The CDR3 is CASSQRRLAGELFS.